These 14 T cell receptor beta chains originate from one sample sequenced in a study of early T cells in non-severe SARS-CoV-2 infection. One entry per CDR3 protein results from TCRdb running MiXCR on the 5' RACE reads. The repertoire has 51,000 or so distinct CDR3 sequences, approximately 10% of them found once; the top ten carry approximately 13%. Material for sequencing was whole blood. These receptors all come from an adult who was a healthcare worker with PCR-confirmed SARS-CoV-2 infection or an uninfected control (not recorded which).

This chain connects TRBV6-2 or TRBV6-3 to TRBJ2-2, with 7 bases that match TRBD1. The trim removed 0 bases at V and 4 bases at J, leaving 2 bases unmatched. This CDR3 comprises 15 residues. CDR1 and CDR2 (germline): MNHEY, SVGEGT. The CDR3 nucleotides are TGTGCCAGCAGTTACTCGAGGGACAGCACCGGGGAGCTGTTTTTT. It encodes CASSYSRDSTGELFF.

This clonotype was seen a handful of times. The DNA for the CDR3 is TGCGCCAGCAGCTCCGGACAGGGGGCTTATGGCTACACCTTC. Encoded protein: CASSSGQGAYGYTF. The rearrangement links TRBV5-1 to TRBJ1-2; 11 nucleotides agree with TRBD1. V was pared by 3 bases and J by 5 bases, with 3 bases of the junction left unmatched. This CDR3 has 14 residues. Per germline, CDR1 SGHRS and CDR2 YFSETQ.

The table lists this clonotype with many counts. This chain uses TRBV18 with TRBJ2-3; 7 bases fit TRBD1. The germline V gene encodes CDR1 KGHSH and CDR2 LQKENI. The CDR3 is 13 amino acids. V gave up 2 bases and J gave up 5 bases; unmatched junction bases: 1. The chain's CDR3 is CASSPGTEDTQYF. CDR3 coding DNA: TGTGCCAGCTCACCAGGGACAGAAGATACGCAGTATTTT.

This clonotype is judged medium-sized. The chain joins TRBV3-1 to TRBJ2-4; D might be TRBD1 or TRBD2, each matching 5 bases. CDR1 and CDR2 (germline): LGHDT, YNNKEL (reference sequence). The germline V and J ends were trimmed by 4 bases and 8 bases, with 9 bases remaining between them. The CDR3 consists of 12 residues. The CDR3 spells CASSLGRYIQYF. For the CDR3, the DNA is TGTGCCAGCAGCCTGGGACGCTACATTCAGTACTTC. Based on the CDR3 plus reference TRBV3-1 and TRBJ2-4, the full variable domain is DTAVSQTPKYLVTQMGNDKSIKCEQNLGHDTMYWYKQDSKKFLKIMFSYNNKELIINETVPNRFSPKSPDKAHLNLHINSLELGDSAVYFCASSLGRYIQYFGAGTRLSVL.

This clonotype was counted many times. The chain combines TRBV7-2 with TRBJ1-2; 11 bases match TRBD1. CDR1 SGHTA and CDR2 FQGNSA come from the germline V gene. After removal of 5 bases from V and 5 bases from J, the junction contained 7 bases not matched to a gene. The CDR3 totals 15 residues. In nucleotides, the CDR3 is TGTGCCAGCAGCCCCCAGGGGACAGGGGGGTATGGCTACACCTTC. Amino acids: CASSPQGTGGYGYTF.

This clonotype was counted ten times or more. The V and J genes are TRBV7-2 and TRBJ2-5; TRBD2 is a possible D gene (6 bases). The CDR3 consists of 17 residues. Trimming pared 1 base from V and 7 bases from J, leaving 22 bases between. Germline loops: CDR1 SGHTA, CDR2 FQGNSA. CDR3 nucleotides: TGTGCCAGCAGCTTAGGGAGTGGGCGGGGTCGTTCGGGGACCCAGTACTTC. It is translated as CASSLGSGRGRSGTQYF.

This clonotype occurred many times. The junction differs from germline at one of its ends, possibly a read error. This chain uses TRBV18 with TRBJ2-1; D unresolved. From germline, CDR1 is KGHSH and CDR2 LQKENI. The CDR3 spans 13 residues. CDR3 in amino acids: CASSPDSFNEQFF. CDR3 in DNA: TGTGCCAGCTCACCCGACTCCTTCAATGAGCAGTTCTTC.

This clonotype appeared a few times. This sequence joins TRBV28 and TRBJ1-6; no definite D call. V lost 6 bases and J 4 bases, leaving 16 bases between the germline ends. Looked up from germline, CDR1 is MDHEN and CDR2 is SYDVKM. CDR3 size: 16 residues. The CDR3 loop reads CASRQDPLDYNSPLHF. In nucleotides, the CDR3 is TGTGCCAGCAGACAAGACCCACTAGATTATAATTCACCCCTCCACTTT.

This clonotype occurred many times. The chain joins TRBV4-2 to TRBJ2-7; D perhaps matches TRBD1 (5 bases). Germline V gene data show CDR1 as LGHNA and CDR2 as YNFKEQ. V was clipped by 0 bases and J by 3 bases, with 12 bases between them. This CDR3 has 15 amino acids. The chain's CDR3 is CASSQDAQDNYEQYF. As DNA, the CDR3 is TGTGCCAGCAGCCAAGACGCGCAGGACAACTACGAGCAGTACTTC.

This clonotype was detected ten times or more. The chain employs TRBV7-9 and TRBJ2-5; TRBD2 matches at 13 bases. This CDR3 region has 18 residues. Germline V lookup: CDR1 SEHNR, CDR2 FQNEAQ (reference sequence). After removal of 3 bases from V and 2 bases from J, the junction contained 9 bases not matched to a gene. CDR3 in amino acids: CASSFTGLAGVTQETQYF. Written as DNA, the CDR3 is TGTGCCAGCAGCTTCACCGGACTAGCGGGGGTTACACAAGAGACCCAGTACTTC.

This chain connects TRBV20-1 to TRBJ2-7, with D perhaps matching TRBD1 or TRBD2 (5 bases each). Germline loops: CDR1 DFQATT, CDR2 SNEGSKA (reference sequence). V lost 0 bases and J 5 bases, leaving 14 bases between the germline ends. The CDR3 spans 14 residues. CDR3 DNA: TGCAGTGCTAGAGAGGGGGACGGCGTCCACGAGCAGTACTTC. It specifies CSAREGDGVHEQYF.

In its sample, this clonotype was seen a few times. The chain carries TRBV27 and TRBJ1-1; no reliable D call. Germline V gives CDR1 MNHEY, CDR2 SMNVEV (reference sequence). CDR3 length: 14 amino acids. V lost 5 bases and J lost 1, with 11 bases in between. The DNA of the CDR3 is TGTGCCAGCAGTCCTACCCGAGGGAACACTGAAGCTTTCTTT. Translating gives CASSPTRGNTEAFF.

This clonotype came up many times. This chain connects TRBV3-1 to TRBJ2-2; 7 bases are shared with TRBD1. The CDR3 length is 16 residues. The germline V gene encodes CDR1 LGHDT and CDR2 YNNKEL (reference sequence). V shed 3 bases, J shed 0 bases, and the junction held 4 bases outside the gene matches. CDR3 sequence: CASSHRQGSNTGELFF. In DNA form, the CDR3 reads TGTGCCAGCAGCCACCGACAGGGCTCGAACACCGGGGAGCTGTTTTTT.

This clonotype has ten or more counts. The rearrangement uses TRBV27 and TRBJ2-7; D possibly corresponds to TRBD2 (5 bases). The CDR3 length is 13 residues. Trimming stripped 4 bases from V and 7 bases from J, with 14 bases between. The germline gives CDR1 MNHEY, CDR2 SMNVEV (reference sequence). As DNA, the CDR3 is TGTGCCAGCAGTTACCACCCCCCGGGGGAGCAGTACTTC. The encoded protein is CASSYHPPGEQYF.